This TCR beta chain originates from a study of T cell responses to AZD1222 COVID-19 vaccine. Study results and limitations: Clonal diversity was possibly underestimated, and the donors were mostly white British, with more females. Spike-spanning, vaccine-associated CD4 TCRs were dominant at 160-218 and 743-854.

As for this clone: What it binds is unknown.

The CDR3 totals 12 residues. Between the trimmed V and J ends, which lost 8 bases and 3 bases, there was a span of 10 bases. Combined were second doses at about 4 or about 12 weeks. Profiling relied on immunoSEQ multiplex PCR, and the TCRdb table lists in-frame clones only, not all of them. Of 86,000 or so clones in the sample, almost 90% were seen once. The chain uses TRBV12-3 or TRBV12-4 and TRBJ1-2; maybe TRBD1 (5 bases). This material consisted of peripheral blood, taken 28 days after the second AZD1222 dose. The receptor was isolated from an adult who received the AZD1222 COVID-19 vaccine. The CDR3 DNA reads TGTGCCAGCGGGGCCTATGACTATGGCTACACCTTC. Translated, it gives CASGAYDYGYTF.